The sequence of this T cell receptor beta chain was determined in a study of T cell repertoires in cytomegalovirus infection. Across the whole study: Recently identified HLA-C-restricted CMV epitopes and well-studied HLA-B-restricted CMV epitopes were used by the study. Matching HLA type and CMV infection were both indicated by public TCR beta signatures.

The length of the CDR3 is 14 residues. Germline V gene data show CDR1 as MNHEY and CDR2 as SMNVEV (reference sequence). The ends were cut back, 0 bases at V and 6 bases at J, with 8 bases in the middle. One entry per CDR3 protein, called by TCRdb with MiXCR from the reads. The sample lists tens of thousands of distinct CDR3 sequences; 28% were seen once. This clonotype was found many times. The target antigen is unknown. Notes on the study in general: Dominant in the ex vivo response were TCR beta clonotypes restricted by HLA-C and specific for CMV.

The material sequenced was CD8+ T cells from cultured PBMCs, taken from culture after CMV antigen stimulation. This chain connects TRBV27 to TRBJ2-2, with D unclear. The receptor was derived from a human donor in good health (CMV status not recorded). Some clones in this sample may be carry-over from other donors' samples. CDR3 in amino acids: CASSLSVGAGELFF. DNA of the CDR3: TGTGCCAGCAGTTTATCGGTAGGAGCCGGGGAGCTGTTTTTT.